This TCR beta chain was recovered during a study of T cells in women clearing cervical HPV infection. Here immunoSEQ multiplex PCR was the method, and the copy in TCRdb shows in-frame clones only, minus some. The sample holds under 45,000 clones. V lost 2 bases to trimming and J lost 5 bases, with 15 bases between them. This CDR3 is 15 amino acids long. Per the germline V gene, CDR1 is LNHDA and CDR2 is SQIVND (reference sequence). Notes on this clone: The read comes to an end 3 residues before the CDR3 does, leaving the germline J gene to fill in the end.

The sequence derives from a woman between 18 and 70 years old with a cervical HPV16 infection that either progressed to CIN3+ or cleared (not recorded which). The sample taken for sequencing was blood buffy coat. This chain connects TRBV19 to TRBJ1-1, with D maybe TRBD1 (6 bases). The sequenced CDR3 bases are TGTGCCAGTAGTATATGCAGTCCGAGGGGGACTGAA. Protein: CASSICSPRGTE. In full, the CDR3 is CASSICSPRGTEAFF.